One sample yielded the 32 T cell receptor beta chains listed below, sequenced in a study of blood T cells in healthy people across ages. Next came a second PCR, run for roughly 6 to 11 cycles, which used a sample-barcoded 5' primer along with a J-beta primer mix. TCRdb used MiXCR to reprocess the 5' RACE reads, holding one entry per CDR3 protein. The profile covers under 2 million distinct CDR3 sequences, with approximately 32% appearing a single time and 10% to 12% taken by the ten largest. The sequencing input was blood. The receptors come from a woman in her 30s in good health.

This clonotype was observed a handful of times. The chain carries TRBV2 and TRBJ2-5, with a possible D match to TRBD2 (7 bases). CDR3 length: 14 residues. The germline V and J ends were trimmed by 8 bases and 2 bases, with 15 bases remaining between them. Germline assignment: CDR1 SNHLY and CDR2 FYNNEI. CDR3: CASSNRGAQETQYF. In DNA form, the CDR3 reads TGTGCCAGCTCAAACCGGGGGGCGCAAGAGACCCAGTACTTC.

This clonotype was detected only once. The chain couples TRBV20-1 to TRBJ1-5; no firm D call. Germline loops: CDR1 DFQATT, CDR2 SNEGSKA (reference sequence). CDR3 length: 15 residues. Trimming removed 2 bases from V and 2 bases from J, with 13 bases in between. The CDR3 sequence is CSARSQERGNQPQHF. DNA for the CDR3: TGCAGTGCTAGATCCCAGGAGAGGGGCAATCAGCCCCAGCATTTT.

The CDR3 bases are TGTGCCAGCAGTACTAGCGGGAGGGGGCTAGATACGCAGTATTTT. Protein product: CASSTSGRGLDTQYF. The rearrangement joins TRBV28 to TRBJ2-3; 13 nucleotides line up with TRBD2. CDR1 is MDHEN, CDR2 SYDVKM, per germline. This CDR3 comprises 15 residues. The V segment lost 5 bases and the J segment 5 bases; nucleotides outside the gene matches: 4. The full variable domain, rest sourced from reference TRBV28 and TRBJ2-3, is DVKVTQSSRYLVKRTGEKVFLECVQDMDHENMFWYRQDPGLGLRLIYFSYDVKMKEKGDIPEGYSVSREKKERFSLILESASTNQTSMYLCASSTSGRGLDTQYFGPGTRLTVL.

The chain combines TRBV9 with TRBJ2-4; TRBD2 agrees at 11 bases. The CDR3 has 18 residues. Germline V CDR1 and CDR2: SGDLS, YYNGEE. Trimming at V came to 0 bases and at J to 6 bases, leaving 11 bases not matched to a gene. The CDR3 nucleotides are TGTGCCAGCAGCGTAGGAGGGCTAGCGGGAGGAGGAGGAAACATTCAGTACTTC. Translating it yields CASSVGGLAGGGGNIQYF.

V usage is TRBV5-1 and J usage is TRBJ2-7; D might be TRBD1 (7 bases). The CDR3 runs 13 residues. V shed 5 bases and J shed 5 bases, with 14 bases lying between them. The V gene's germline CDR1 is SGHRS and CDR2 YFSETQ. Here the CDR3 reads CASSYPRGDEQYF. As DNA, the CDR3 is TGCGCCAGCAGTTATCCCAGGGGGGACGAGCAGTACTTC.

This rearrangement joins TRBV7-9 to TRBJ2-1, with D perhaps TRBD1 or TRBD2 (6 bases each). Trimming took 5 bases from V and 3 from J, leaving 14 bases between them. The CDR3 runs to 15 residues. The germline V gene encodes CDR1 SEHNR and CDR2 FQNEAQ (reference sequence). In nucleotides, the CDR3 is TGTGCCAGCAGCCAGGGGTGGGGGGACTACAATGAGCAGTTCTTC. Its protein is CASSQGWGDYNEQFF.

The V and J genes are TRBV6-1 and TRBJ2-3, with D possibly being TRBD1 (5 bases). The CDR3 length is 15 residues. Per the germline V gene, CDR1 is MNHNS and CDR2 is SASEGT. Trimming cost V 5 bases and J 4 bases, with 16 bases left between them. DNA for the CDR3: TGTGCCAGCAGTTTCCGGACATCTGGGGCAGATACGCAGTATTTT. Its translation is CASSFRTSGADTQYF.

As DNA, the CDR3 is TGCGCCAGCAGCCAAGATCTGGGACAACAAAAACGATCGCCCCTCCACTTT. This sequence encodes CASSQDLGQQKRSPLHF. This chain uses TRBV4-1 with TRBJ1-6, with D possibly matching TRBD1 (6 bases). Germline V lookup: CDR1 MGHRA, CDR2 YSYEKL. CDR3 length: 17 amino acids. Trimming removed 0 bases from V and 13 bases from J, with 22 bases in between.

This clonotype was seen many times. The CDR3 loop reads CASSSGTGLAKNIQYF. CDR3 nucleotide sequence: TGTGCCAGCAGCTCCGGGACAGGGCTAGCCAAAAACATTCAGTACTTC. This sequence joins TRBV7-4 and TRBJ2-4; 9 bases align to TRBD1. There are 16 residues in the CDR3. Germline assignment: CDR1 SGHVT and CDR2 SQSDAQ. The V and J ends lost 4 bases and 0 bases, in that order; junction bases with no gene match: 4. The complete variable domain, with remaining parts taken from reference TRBV7-4 and TRBJ2-4, reads GAGVSQSPRYKVAKRGRDVALRCDSISGHVTLYWYRQTLGQGSEVLTYSQSDAQRDKSGRPSGRFSAERPERSVSTLKIQRTEQGDSAVYLCASSSGTGLAKNIQYFGAGTRLSVL.

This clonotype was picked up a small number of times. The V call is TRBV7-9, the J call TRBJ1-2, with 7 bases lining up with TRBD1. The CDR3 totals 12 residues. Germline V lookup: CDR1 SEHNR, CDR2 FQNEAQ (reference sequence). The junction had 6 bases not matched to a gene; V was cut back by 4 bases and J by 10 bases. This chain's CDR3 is CASSSRDRNYTF. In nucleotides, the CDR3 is TGTGCCAGCAGCTCGCGGGACAGAAACTACACCTTC. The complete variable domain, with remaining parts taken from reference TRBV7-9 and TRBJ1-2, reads DTGVSQNPRHKITKRGQNVTFRCDPISEHNRLYWYRQTLGQGPEFLTYFQNEAQLEKSRLLSDRFSAERPKGSFSTLEIQRTEQGDSAMYLCASSSRDRNYTFGSGTRLTVV.

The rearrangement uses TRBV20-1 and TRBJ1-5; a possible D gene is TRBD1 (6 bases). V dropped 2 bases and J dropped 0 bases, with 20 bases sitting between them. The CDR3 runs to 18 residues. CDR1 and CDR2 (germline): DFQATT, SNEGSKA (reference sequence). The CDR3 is CSARSVQGKGFSNQPQHF. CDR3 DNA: TGCAGTGCTAGAAGTGTGCAGGGGAAGGGCTTTAGCAATCAGCCCCAGCATTTT.

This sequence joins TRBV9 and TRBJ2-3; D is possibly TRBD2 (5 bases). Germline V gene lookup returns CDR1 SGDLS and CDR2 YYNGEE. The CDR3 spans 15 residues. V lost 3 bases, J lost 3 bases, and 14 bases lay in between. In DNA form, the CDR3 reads TGTGCCAGCAGCGAAATGGGAGACTTAACAGATACGCAGTATTTT. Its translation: CASSEMGDLTDTQYF. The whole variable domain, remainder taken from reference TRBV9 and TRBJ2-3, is DSGVTQTPKHLITATGQRVTLRCSPRSGDLSVYWYQQSLDQGLQFLIQYYNGEERAKGNILERFSAQQFPDLHSELNLSSLELGDSALYFCASSEMGDLTDTQYFGPGTRLTVL.

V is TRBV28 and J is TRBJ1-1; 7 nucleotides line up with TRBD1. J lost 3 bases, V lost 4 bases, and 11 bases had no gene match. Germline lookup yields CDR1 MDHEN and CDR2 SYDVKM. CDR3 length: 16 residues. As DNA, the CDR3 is TGTGCCAGCAGTTCCCCCGCAGGGGGTCGGTACACTGAAGCTTTCTTT. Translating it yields CASSSPAGGRYTEAFF.

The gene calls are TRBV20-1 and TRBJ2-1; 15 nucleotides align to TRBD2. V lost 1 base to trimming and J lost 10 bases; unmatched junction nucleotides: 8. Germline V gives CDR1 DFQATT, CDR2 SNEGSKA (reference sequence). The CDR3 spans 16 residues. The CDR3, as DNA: TGCAGTGCTAGAGGGACTAGCGGGAGGGTTGGGCAGGAGCAGTTCTTC. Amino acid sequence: CSARGTSGRVGQEQFF.

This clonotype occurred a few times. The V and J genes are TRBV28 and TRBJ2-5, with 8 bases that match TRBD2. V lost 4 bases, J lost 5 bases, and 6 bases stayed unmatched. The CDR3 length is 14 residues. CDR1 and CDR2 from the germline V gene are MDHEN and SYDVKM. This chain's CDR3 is CASSYTGGAETQYF. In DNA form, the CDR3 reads TGTGCCAGCAGTTATACCGGGGGGGCCGAGACCCAGTACTTC. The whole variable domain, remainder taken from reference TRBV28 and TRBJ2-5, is DVKVTQSSRYLVKRTGEKVFLECVQDMDHENMFWYRQDPGLGLRLIYFSYDVKMKEKGDIPEGYSVSREKKERFSLILESASTNQTSMYLCASSYTGGAETQYFGPGTRLLVL.

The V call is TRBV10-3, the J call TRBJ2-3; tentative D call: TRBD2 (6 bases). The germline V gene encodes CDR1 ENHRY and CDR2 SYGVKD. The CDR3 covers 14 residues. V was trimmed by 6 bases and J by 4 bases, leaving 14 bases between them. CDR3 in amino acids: CAISPAGSSDTQYF. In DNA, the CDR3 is TGTGCCATCAGCCCGGCGGGATCTTCAGATACGCAGTATTTT.

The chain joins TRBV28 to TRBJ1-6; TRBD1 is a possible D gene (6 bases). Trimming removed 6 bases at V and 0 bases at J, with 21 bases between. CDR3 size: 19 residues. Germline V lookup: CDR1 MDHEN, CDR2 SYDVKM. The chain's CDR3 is CASRTLQQGRGSYNSPLHF. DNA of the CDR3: TGTGCCAGCAGGACCCTCCAACAGGGCCGAGGCTCCTATAATTCACCCCTCCACTTT.

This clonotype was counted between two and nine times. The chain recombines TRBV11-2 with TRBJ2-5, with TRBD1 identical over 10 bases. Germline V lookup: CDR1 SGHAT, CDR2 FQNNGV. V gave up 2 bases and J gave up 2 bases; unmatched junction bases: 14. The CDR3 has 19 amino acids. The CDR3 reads CASSLSVGAGQGGQETQYF. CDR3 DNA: TGTGCCAGCAGCTTAAGCGTTGGGGCAGGACAGGGGGGGCAAGAGACCCAGTACTTC.

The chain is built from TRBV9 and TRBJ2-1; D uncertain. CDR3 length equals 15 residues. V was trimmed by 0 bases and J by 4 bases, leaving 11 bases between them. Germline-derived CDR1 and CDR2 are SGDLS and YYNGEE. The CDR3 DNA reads TGTGCCAGCAGCGTAGAGACATACGGTTACAATGAGCAGTTCTTC. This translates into CASSVETYGYNEQFF. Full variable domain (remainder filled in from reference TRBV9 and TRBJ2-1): DSGVTQTPKHLITATGQRVTLRCSPRSGDLSVYWYQQSLDQGLQFLIQYYNGEERAKGNILERFSAQQFPDLHSELNLSSLELGDSALYFCASSVETYGYNEQFFGPGTRLTVL.

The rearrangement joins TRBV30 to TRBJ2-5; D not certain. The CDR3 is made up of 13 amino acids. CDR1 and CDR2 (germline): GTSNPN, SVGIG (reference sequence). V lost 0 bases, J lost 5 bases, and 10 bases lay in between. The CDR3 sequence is CAWSVWVQETQYF. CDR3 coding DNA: TGTGCCTGGAGTGTATGGGTTCAGGAGACCCAGTACTTC.

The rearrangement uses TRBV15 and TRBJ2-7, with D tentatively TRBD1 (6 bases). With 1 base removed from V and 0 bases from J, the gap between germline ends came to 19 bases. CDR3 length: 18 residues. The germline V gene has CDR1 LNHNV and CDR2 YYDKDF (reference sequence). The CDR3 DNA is TGTGCCACCAGCAGAGCCCCTATAGGGGGTAGGAGCTCCTACGAGCAGTACTTC. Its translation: CATSRAPIGGRSSYEQYF. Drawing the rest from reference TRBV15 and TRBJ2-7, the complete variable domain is DAMVIQNPRYQVTQFGKPVTLSCSQTLNHNVMYWYQQKSSQAPKLLFHYYDKDFNNEADTPDNFQSRRPNTSFCFLDIRSPGLGDTAMYLCATSRAPIGGRSSYEQYFGPGTRLTVT.

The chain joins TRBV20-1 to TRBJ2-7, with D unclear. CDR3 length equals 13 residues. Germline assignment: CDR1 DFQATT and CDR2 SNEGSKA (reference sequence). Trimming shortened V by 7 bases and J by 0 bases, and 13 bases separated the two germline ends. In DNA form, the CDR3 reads TGCAGTGTCTCTCCCGGGCTCTCCTACGAGCAGTACTTC. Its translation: CSVSPGLSYEQYF.

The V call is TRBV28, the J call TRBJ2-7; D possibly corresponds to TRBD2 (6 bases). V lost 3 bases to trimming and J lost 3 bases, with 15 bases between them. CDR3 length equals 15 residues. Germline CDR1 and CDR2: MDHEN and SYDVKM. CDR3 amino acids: CASSLLSGSFYEQYF. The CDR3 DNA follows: TGTGCCAGCAGTTTGCTTTCCGGGAGTTTCTACGAGCAGTACTTC.

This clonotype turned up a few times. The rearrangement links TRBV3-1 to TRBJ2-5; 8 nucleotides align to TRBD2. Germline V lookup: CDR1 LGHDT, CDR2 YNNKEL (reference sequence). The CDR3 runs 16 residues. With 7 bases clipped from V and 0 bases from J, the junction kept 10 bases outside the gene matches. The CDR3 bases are TGTGCCAGCATCGGGGGGGGCGTAGGTTACCAAGAGACCCAGTACTTC. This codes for CASIGGGVGYQETQYF.

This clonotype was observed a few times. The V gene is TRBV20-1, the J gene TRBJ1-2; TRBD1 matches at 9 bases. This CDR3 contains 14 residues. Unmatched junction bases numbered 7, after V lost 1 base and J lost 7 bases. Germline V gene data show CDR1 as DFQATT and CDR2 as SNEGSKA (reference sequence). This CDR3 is CSARVGQGYPGYTF. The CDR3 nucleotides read TGCAGTGCTAGAGTGGGACAGGGATATCCTGGCTACACCTTC.

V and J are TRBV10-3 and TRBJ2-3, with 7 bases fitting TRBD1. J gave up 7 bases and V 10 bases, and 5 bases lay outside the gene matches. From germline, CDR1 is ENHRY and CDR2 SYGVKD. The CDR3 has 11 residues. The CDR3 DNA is TGTGCCAAGGGGGACAGAAATACGCAGTATTTT. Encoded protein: CAKGDRNTQYF.

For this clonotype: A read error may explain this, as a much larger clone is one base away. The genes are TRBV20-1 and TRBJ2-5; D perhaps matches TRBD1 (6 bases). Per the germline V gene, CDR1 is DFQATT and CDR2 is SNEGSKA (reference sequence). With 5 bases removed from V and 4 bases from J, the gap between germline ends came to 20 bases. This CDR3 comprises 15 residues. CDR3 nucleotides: TGCAGTGCTCACCGAAGAGGGACACAACTAGAGACCCAGTACTTC. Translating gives CSAHRRGTQLETQYF.

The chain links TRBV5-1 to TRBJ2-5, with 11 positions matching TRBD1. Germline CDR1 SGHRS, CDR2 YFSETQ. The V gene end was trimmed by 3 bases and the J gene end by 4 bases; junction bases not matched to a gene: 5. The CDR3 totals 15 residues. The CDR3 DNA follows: TGCGCCAGCAGCTCTCCGGGACAGGGGGGAGAGACCCAGTACTTC. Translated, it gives CASSSPGQGGETQYF. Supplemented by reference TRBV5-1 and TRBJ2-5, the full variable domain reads KAGVTQTPRYLIKTRGQQVTLSCSPISGHRSVSWYQQTPGQGLQFLFEYFSETQRNKGNFPGRFSGRQFSNSRSEMNVSTLELGDSALYLCASSSPGQGGETQYFGPGTRLLVL.

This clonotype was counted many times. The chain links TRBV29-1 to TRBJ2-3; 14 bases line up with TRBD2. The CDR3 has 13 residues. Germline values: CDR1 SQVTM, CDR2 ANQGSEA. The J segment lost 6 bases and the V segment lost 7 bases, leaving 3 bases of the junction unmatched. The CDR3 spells CSAGTSGSDTQYF. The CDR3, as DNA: TGCAGCGCGGGGACTAGCGGGAGTGATACGCAGTATTTT.

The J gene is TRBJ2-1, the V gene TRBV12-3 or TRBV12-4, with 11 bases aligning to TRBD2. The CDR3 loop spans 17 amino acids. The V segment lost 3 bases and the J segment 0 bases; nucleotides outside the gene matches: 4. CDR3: CASSFRLAGGSYNEQFF. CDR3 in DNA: TGTGCCAGCAGTTTTCGGCTAGCGGGGGGCTCCTACAATGAGCAGTTCTTC.

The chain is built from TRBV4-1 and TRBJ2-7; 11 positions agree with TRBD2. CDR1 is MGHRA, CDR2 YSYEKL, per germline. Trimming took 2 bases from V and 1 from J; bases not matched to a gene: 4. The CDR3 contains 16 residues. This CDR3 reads CASSQLRLAGSYEQYF. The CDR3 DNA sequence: TGCGCCAGCAGCCAACTTAGACTAGCGGGGTCCTACGAGCAGTACTTC.

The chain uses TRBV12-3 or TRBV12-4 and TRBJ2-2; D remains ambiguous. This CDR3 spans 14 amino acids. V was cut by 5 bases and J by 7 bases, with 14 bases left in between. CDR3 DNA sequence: TGTGCCAGCAGTCCGCCGTCGGCCGGCGGGGAGCTGTTTTTT. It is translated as CASSPPSAGGELFF.